This passage covers 25 T cell receptor beta chains from one sample sequenced in a study of blood T cell repertoires in COVID-19. The table came from immunoSEQ multiplex PCR; TCRdb's copy has only in-frame clones and leaves some out. The sample includes about 130,000 clones, over 60% seen only once; the top ten take approximately 2%. The sequencing sample was made of peripheral blood. The receptors shown here come from a woman in her 70s with acute or convalescent COVID-19.

The chain carries TRBV15 and TRBJ2-1; 7 nucleotides line up with TRBD2. The length of the CDR3 is 14 residues. CDR1 is LNHNV and CDR2 is YYDKDF in the germline V gene (reference sequence). V gave up 0 bases and J gave up 8 bases; unmatched junction bases: 4. For the CDR3, the DNA is TGTGCCACCAGCAGAGATCTGGGGGGGGATGAGCAGTTCTTC. This translates into CATSRDLGGDEQFF.

This clone has just a few counts. The chain links TRBV28 to TRBJ2-7; TRBD1 agrees at 9 bases. Trimming at V came to 6 bases and at J to 3 bases, leaving 9 bases not matched to a gene. Germline values: CDR1 MDHEN, CDR2 SYDVKM. The CDR3 covers 15 residues. The DNA of the CDR3 is TGTGCCAGCAGCTCCAACAGGGGGCGACGCTACGAGCAGTACTTC. It is translated as CASSSNRGRRYEQYF.

This clone was counted between two and nine times. V and J are TRBV3-1 (or the pseudogene TRBV3-2) and TRBJ1-1; D is undetermined. CDR1 is LGHDT and CDR2 is YNNKEL in the germline V gene (reference sequence). The V gene lost 1 base and the J gene lost 7 bases, with 10 bases spanning the gap. CDR3 size: 13 residues. The CDR3: CASSQVLEGEAFF. CDR3 nucleotides: TGTGCCAGCAGCCAAGTGCTAGAAGGTGAAGCTTTCTTT.

This chain links TRBV7-9 with TRBJ1-6, with 9 nucleotides matching TRBD1. This CDR3 comprises 17 residues. The germline gives CDR1 SEHNR, CDR2 FQNEAQ (reference sequence). Germline trimming cut 5 bases from V and 4 bases from J; bases unmatched to any gene: 9. The CDR3 coding sequence is TGTGCCAGCAGCATCTTGCAGGGACAGGGATATAATTCACCCCTCCACTTT. Protein product: CASSILQGQGYNSPLHF.

This rearrangement joins TRBV6-6 to TRBJ2-1; 7 nucleotides match TRBD1. The CDR3 is made up of 15 amino acids. V dropped 4 bases and J dropped 9; count of bases not matched to a gene: 12. Germline-derived CDR1 and CDR2 are MNHNY and SVGAGI (reference sequence). The CDR3 loop is CASSSALRDRGEQFF. In DNA form, the CDR3 reads TGTGCCAGCAGTTCCGCCCTCAGGGACAGAGGTGAGCAGTTCTTC.

The chain recombines TRBV7-9 with TRBJ2-5, with D possibly matching TRBD2 (7 bases). Per the germline V gene, CDR1 is SEHNR and CDR2 is FQNEAQ (reference sequence). The CDR3 covers 14 residues. Trimming shortened V by 5 bases and J by 5 bases, and 15 bases separated the two germline ends. CDR3 region: CASSSRGAGETQYF. The CDR3 DNA sequence: TGTGCCAGCAGCAGTCGGGGGGCAGGGGAGACCCAGTACTTC. Looking up the rest from reference TRBV7-9 and TRBJ2-5 gives the full variable domain: DTGVSQNPRHKITKRGQNVTFRCDPISEHNRLYWYRQTLGQGPEFLTYFQNEAQLEKSRLLSDRFSAERPKGSFSTLEIQRTEQGDSAMYLCASSSRGAGETQYFGPGTRLLVL.

This sequence joins TRBV9 and TRBJ2-2; TRBD2 agrees at 10 bases. V shed 4 bases, J shed 0 bases, and the junction held 3 bases outside the gene matches. The germline CDR1 and CDR2 sequences are SGDLS and YYNGEE. The CDR3 totals 16 residues. DNA for the CDR3: TGTGCCAGCAGCCAGGGACTAGCGTCGAACACCGGGGAGCTGTTTTTT. Protein product: CASSQGLASNTGELFF.

V is TRBV6-1 and J is TRBJ1-3; D is unclear. There are 16 residues in the CDR3. V was shortened by 1 base and J by 0 bases, with 10 bases between the two germline ends. Germline assignment: CDR1 MNHNS and CDR2 SASEGT. CDR3 nucleotide sequence: TGTGCCAGCAGTGAAGGAGGCCTAAGCTCTGGAAACACCATATATTTT. Translated, it gives CASSEGGLSSGNTIYF.

The rearrangement links TRBV5-1 to TRBJ2-2; D uncertain. The germline V and J ends were trimmed by 1 base and 0 bases, with 7 bases remaining between them. The CDR3 loop spans 15 amino acids. Germline CDR1 reads SGHRS; CDR2 reads YFSETQ. The CDR3 region has the DNA TGCGCCAGCAGCTTGCGTACAACGAACACCGGGGAGCTGTTTTTT. Translated, it gives CASSLRTTNTGELFF.

V usage is TRBV19 and J usage is TRBJ2-1; 15 positions match TRBD2. CDR1 LNHDA and CDR2 SQIVND come from the germline V gene (reference sequence). The J segment lost 15 bases and the V segment lost 3 bases, leaving 9 bases of the junction unmatched. CDR3 length: 15 residues. The DNA for the CDR3 is TGTGCCAGTAGTATTGGACTAGCGGGAGGGCCGGTAGTGTTCTTC. Its translation is CASSIGLAGGPVVFF.

The chain uses TRBV28 and TRBJ2-7, with TRBD2 identical over 13 bases. Germline lookup yields CDR1 MDHEN and CDR2 SYDVKM. The CDR3 has 19 residues. V dropped 2 bases and J dropped 2; count of bases not matched to a gene: 12. The CDR3 DNA follows: TGTGCCAGCAGTTTAGGACCACATGGGACTAGCGGGACGACCTACGAGCAGTACTTC. It yields the protein CASSLGPHGTSGTTYEQYF.

Note on this clone: Germline is not matched at one junction end, which may reflect a read error. This sequence joins TRBV6-6 and TRBJ2-3; 10 nucleotides line up with TRBD1. Germline lookup yields CDR1 MNHNY and CDR2 SVGAGI (reference sequence). The CDR3 totals 15 residues. The CDR3 DNA reads TGTGCCAGCAGTGACTCCGGGACAGGGGAAGATACGCAGTATTTT. It codes for CASSDSGTGEDTQYF.

This CDR3 reads CASSSSHLIQETQYF. CDR3 sequence (DNA): TGTGCCAGCAGCTCTAGTCATTTAATTCAAGAGACCCAGTACTTC. The chain recombines TRBV7-6 with TRBJ2-5; D gene ambiguous. The CDR3 length is 15 residues. V dropped 4 bases and J dropped 2 bases, with 14 bases sitting between them. Germline-derived CDR1 and CDR2 are SGHVS and FNYEAQ.

The chain recombines TRBV19 with TRBJ2-3; D is possibly TRBD1 (6 bases). Germline CDR1 and CDR2: LNHDA and SQIVND (reference sequence). This CDR3 is built from 14 residues. The ends were cut back, 3 bases at V and 7 bases at J, with 14 bases in the middle. The CDR3 is CASSIKTQGNTQYF. The DNA for the CDR3 is TGTGCCAGTAGTATCAAAACCCAGGGGAATACGCAGTATTTT.

The rearrangement links TRBV7-6 to TRBJ2-5; the match to TRBD1 covers 7 bases. This CDR3 is 15 amino acids long. Germline CDR1 and CDR2: SGHVS and FNYEAQ. Trimming removed 1 base from V and 2 bases from J; junction bases left unmatched: 4. CDR3 nucleotides: TGTGCCAGCAGCTTAGTGAGGGGGCGTCAAGAGACCCAGTACTTC. Its translation: CASSLVRGRQETQYF.

The chain has TRBV19 and TRBJ1-6; 11 bases match TRBD1. This CDR3 spans 17 amino acids. Losses at the gene ends were 0 bases for V and 3 bases for J; bases not matched to a gene: 1. Per germline, CDR1 LNHDA and CDR2 SQIVND (reference sequence). CDR3 in amino acids: CASSIDGTGGYNSPLHF. The CDR3 DNA is TGTGCCAGTAGTATAGATGGGACAGGGGGCTATAATTCACCCCTCCACTTT.

This clone was detected only a few times. CDR3 nucleotides: TGTGCCTGGAGGGGGACAGGGGCGGGTCAGCCCCAGCATTTT. Protein sequence: CAWRGTGAGQPQHF. The rearrangement uses TRBV30 and TRBJ1-5, with TRBD1 matching over 10 bases. CDR3 size: 14 residues. Per germline, CDR1 GTSNPN and CDR2 SVGIG (reference sequence). V was clipped by 3 bases and J by 6 bases; unmatched bases: 5.

The rearrangement links TRBV5-1 to TRBJ1-3; TRBD1 matches 10 bases. The CDR3 runs to 16 residues. In germline, CDR1 is SGHRS, CDR2 YFSETQ. After removal of 0 bases from V and 3 bases from J, the junction contained 3 bases not matched to a gene. This chain's CDR3 is CASSLGGQGSGNTIYF. CDR3 nucleotides: TGCGCCAGCAGCTTGGGGGGACAGGGGAGTGGAAACACCATATATTTT.

This clone was counted between two and nine times. The chain uses TRBV5-5 and TRBJ2-2; D may be TRBD1 (6 bases). V was pared by 8 bases and J by 7 bases, with 12 bases between. CDR1 and CDR2 from the germline V gene are SGHKS and YYEKEE (reference sequence). This CDR3 is 12 amino acids long. The CDR3 DNA reads TGTGCCAGTGACGGACAGATCGGGGAGCTGTTTTTT. Protein sequence: CASDGQIGELFF.

This clone was detected ten times or more. The chain employs TRBV6-5 and TRBJ1-6; unclear D gene. This CDR3 is built from 14 residues. V lost 6 bases and J lost 8, with 14 bases in between. Germline CDR1 is MNHEY and CDR2 is SVGAGI. The CDR3 spells CASRLTAMDSPLHF. The CDR3 DNA is TGTGCCAGCAGACTTACAGCTATGGATTCACCCCTCCACTTT.

The genes are TRBV11-3 and TRBJ2-1; TRBD1 aligns across 10 bases. The germline V gene encodes CDR1 SGHNT and CDR2 YENEEA. This CDR3 contains 16 residues. The V gene end was trimmed by 5 bases and the J gene end by 0 bases; junction bases not matched to a gene: 4. DNA of the CDR3: TGTGCCAGCAGCCCGGGACAGGGGATCTCCTACAATGAGCAGTTCTTC. It yields the protein CASSPGQGISYNEQFF.

The chain has TRBV7-9 and TRBJ1-4; a weak D match, TRBD1 (6 bases). CDR3 length: 17 amino acids. V lost 5 bases to trimming and J lost 8 bases, with 24 bases between them. The V gene's germline CDR1 is SEHNR and CDR2 FQNEAQ (reference sequence). The CDR3 nucleotides are TGTGCCAGCAGCCCTGGGGTCCTATCAGGGGAAGGGGAAAAACTGTTTTTT. Its protein is CASSPGVLSGEGEKLFF. Using reference TRBV7-9 and TRBJ1-4 for the parts outside the CDR3, the full variable domain is DTGVSQNPRHKITKRGQNVTFRCDPISEHNRLYWYRQTLGQGPEFLTYFQNEAQLEKSRLLSDRFSAERPKGSFSTLEIQRTEQGDSAMYLCASSPGVLSGEGEKLFFGSGTQLSVL.

The rearrangement joins TRBV12-3 or TRBV12-4 to TRBJ2-7, with D possibly matching TRBD1 (5 bases). V lost 2 bases to trimming and J lost 3 bases, with 5 bases between them. This CDR3 region has 12 residues. CDR3 sequence (DNA): TGTGCCAGCAGTTTACAGGGCTACGAGCAGTACTTC. Its translation is CASSLQGYEQYF.

The chain recombines TRBV11-2 with TRBJ2-7, with 7 bases fitting TRBD2. CDR1 SGHAT and CDR2 FQNNGV come from the germline V gene. There are 13 residues in the CDR3. J gave up 3 bases and V 6 bases, and 5 bases lay outside the gene matches. Here the CDR3 DNA reads TGTGCCAGCAGGTCCCCGGGGGGCTACGAGCAGTACTTC. Encoded protein: CASRSPGGYEQYF.

V gene TRBV19 combines with J gene TRBJ2-4, with 9 bases fitting TRBD2. The CDR3 has 19 residues. Germline CDR1 LNHDA, CDR2 SQIVND (reference sequence). The V gene end was trimmed by 4 bases and the J gene end by 0 bases; junction bases not matched to a gene: 13. CDR3 nucleotide sequence: TGTGCCAGTAGTACGACGGGACTAGCCGGTAACCTAGCCAAAAACATTCAGTACTTC. This gives the protein CASSTTGLAGNLAKNIQYF.